One sample yielded the 10 T cell receptor beta chains listed below, sequenced in a study of cytomegalovirus exposure and HLA in healthy donors. 60 Vbeta and 13 Jbeta primers were used in PCR. The method was immunoSEQ multiplex PCR; TCRdb's version includes in-frame clones alone and lacks a portion of them. In the table there are 150,000 to 200,000 clones, 65% to 85% of which are singletons. The sequencing input was PBMCs. Every receptor here comes from a girl between 5 and 17 years old in good health and CMV-seropositive.

The chain combines TRBV7-6 with TRBJ2-1; weak D call: TRBD1 (5 bases). The CDR3 is made up of 17 amino acids. Germline-derived CDR1 and CDR2 are SGHVS and FNYEAQ. V was clipped by 3 bases and J by 6 bases, with 21 bases between them. The CDR3 reads CASSFLGADHSPNEQFF. Here the CDR3 DNA reads TGTGCCAGCAGCTTCCTTGGGGCAGATCACAGTCCCAATGAGCAGTTCTTC.

This chain uses TRBV18 with TRBJ2-3; no clear D gene. Trimming stripped 1 base from V and 0 bases from J, with 5 bases between. The CDR3 is 14 amino acids. Germline loops: CDR1 KGHSH, CDR2 LQKENI. CDR3 amino acids: CASSPQASTDTQYF. Written as DNA, the CDR3 is TGTGCCAGCTCACCACAAGCTAGCACAGATACGCAGTATTTT.

The chain recombines TRBV4-1 with TRBJ2-1; 14 nucleotides line up with TRBD2. The CDR3 spans 15 residues. V gave up 4 bases and J gave up 12 bases; unmatched junction bases: 8. CDR1 is MGHRA and CDR2 is YSYEKL in the germline V gene. DNA of the CDR3: TGCGCCAGCAGCCCGGGACTAGCGGGAGCTTTTTCGCAGTTCTTC. It translates to CASSPGLAGAFSQFF.

J is TRBJ1-2 and V is TRBV27; a possible D gene is TRBD1 (5 bases). The CDR3 runs 14 residues. Germline CDR1 reads MNHEY; CDR2 reads SMNVEV (reference sequence). Trimming left V 6 bases short and J 4 bases short, with 15 bases between. DNA of the CDR3: TGTGCCAGCAGCTCCCGGGGGAGCGGCTATGGCTACACCTTC. Its translation: CASSSRGSGYGYTF.

The CDR3 sequence is CARSLATAGSFVKEKLFF. The CDR3 coding sequence is TGTGCCAGAAGCTTGGCGACCGCCGGGTCTTTCGTCAAGGAAAAACTGTTTTTT. The V and J genes are TRBV5-3 and TRBJ1-4, with D uncertain. TRBV5-3 is an ORF for which the function is uncertain. The germline V and J ends were trimmed by 0 bases and 8 bases, with 23 bases remaining between them. CDR3 length: 18 amino acids.

The rearrangement links TRBV18 to TRBJ1-4; 9 nucleotides align to TRBD1. Germline assignment: CDR1 KGHSH and CDR2 LQKENI. Trimming cost V 3 bases and J 5 bases; bases outside gene matches: 4. CDR3 size: 15 residues. CDR3: CASSPDGTGNEKLFF. The DNA of the CDR3 is TGTGCCAGCTCACCGGACGGGACAGGGAATGAAAAACTGTTTTTT.

The chain links TRBV29-1 to TRBJ2-1; D is possibly TRBD2 (6 bases). Looked up from germline, CDR1 is SQVTM and CDR2 is ANQGSEA. The CDR3 is made up of 15 amino acids. Trimming shortened V by 6 bases and J by 3 bases, and 18 bases separated the two germline ends. The CDR3 DNA is TGCAGCGTCCTTAGCCACGGGACTCTCTACAATGAGCAGTTCTTC. As protein: CSVLSHGTLYNEQFF.

The rearrangement uses TRBV30 and TRBJ2-7; 16 bases agree with TRBD2. Germline CDR1 reads GTSNPN; CDR2 reads SVGIG (reference sequence). The CDR3 extends over 15 amino acids. Trimming cost V 8 bases and J 4 bases; bases outside gene matches: 8. The chain's CDR3 is CALSGLAGGLYEQYF. For the CDR3, the DNA is TGTGCCCTCTCGGGACTAGCGGGAGGGCTATACGAGCAGTACTTC.

The chain has TRBV15 and TRBJ1-1, with D possibly being TRBD1 (5 bases). This CDR3 is 15 amino acids long. Germline values: CDR1 LNHNV, CDR2 YYDKDF (reference sequence). Trimming stripped 0 bases from V and 2 bases from J, with 10 bases between. The CDR3, as DNA: TGTGCCACCAGCAGAGAAATCCAGGGAAACACTGAAGCTTTCTTT. Amino acids: CATSREIQGNTEAFF.

The chain combines TRBV6-5 with TRBJ2-1, with 12 bases identical to TRBD2. V gave up 6 bases and J gave up 12 bases; unmatched junction bases: 12. Germline V gene data show CDR1 as MNHEY and CDR2 as SVGAGI. The length of the CDR3 is 15 residues. CDR3 sequence: CASSLTSGSAGGQFF. CDR3 DNA sequence: TGTGCCAGCAGCCTGACTAGCGGGAGTGCAGGGGGGCAGTTCTTC.